This T cell receptor (beta chain) was recovered during a study of OX40 agonist ivuxolimab in advanced cancers. CDR3 size: 14 residues. The ends were cut back, 0 bases at V and 4 bases at J, with 9 bases in the middle. From germline, CDR1 is ENHRY and CDR2 SYGVKD. Sequencing used immunoSEQ multiplex PCR; TCRdb keeps in-frame clones, though not all of them. This table holds tens of thousands of clones, around four fifths found once. About this clone itself: No antigen is known for it.

Study observations and caveats: CD4+ and CD8+ blood T cells expanded clonally by week 6 at 0.1 to 3.0 mg/kg.

Material: CD4+ or CD8+ T cells sorted from blood, obtained in a trial of the OX40 agonist ivuxolimab. J is TRBJ1-2 and V is TRBV10-3; D uncertain. The source is an adult with an advanced solid tumor such as melanoma, head and neck, liver or kidney cancer. CDR3 DNA: TGTGCCATCAGTGAGTCGTCCAGATCCTATGGCTACACCTTC. As protein: CAISESSRSYGYTF.